The 28 T cell receptor beta chains below all came from one sample that was sequenced in a study of blood T cell repertoires in COVID-19. Profiled with immunoSEQ multiplex PCR; TCRdb holds only in-frame clones, not every one. Of around 100,000 clones in the sample, more than 85% were seen once. Input material: peripheral blood. Receptor source: a man between 60 and 70 years old with acute or convalescent COVID-19.

The chain joins TRBV28 to TRBJ2-7, with D possibly matching TRBD2 (6 bases). The CDR3 totals 16 residues. Germline lookup yields CDR1 MDHEN and CDR2 SYDVKM. V dropped 4 bases and J dropped 4 bases, with 20 bases sitting between them. Written as DNA, the CDR3 is TGTGCCAGCAGTTCCCAGGGTGGGGGGAGTGAGTACGAGCAGTACGTC. Amino acids: CASSSQGGGSEYEQYV.

The chain couples TRBV6-5 to TRBJ1-2, with TRBD1 identical over 7 bases. Per the germline V gene, CDR1 is MNHEY and CDR2 is SVGAGI. Trimming cost V 5 bases and J 0 bases; bases outside gene matches: 6. The CDR3 spans 15 residues. CDR3 amino acids: CASSRGTAPNYGYTF. CDR3 in DNA: TGTGCCAGCAGTAGGGGGACAGCTCCTAACTATGGCTACACCTTC.

V and J are TRBV18 and TRBJ2-5; 8 bases match TRBD2. Germline CDR1 and CDR2: KGHSH and LQKENI. The CDR3 extends over 18 amino acids. V shed 2 bases, J shed 2 bases, and the junction held 13 bases outside the gene matches. The CDR3 DNA follows: TGTGCCAGCTCACCAGATATAAGCCTAGCGGGCAGGCAAGAGACCCAGTACTTC. It specifies CASSPDISLAGRQETQYF.

V usage is TRBV28 and J usage is TRBJ2-7; a possible D gene is TRBD2 (7 bases). Germline V lookup: CDR1 MDHEN, CDR2 SYDVKM. The CDR3 is 15 amino acids. The ends were cut back, 5 bases at V and 4 bases at J, with 18 bases in the middle. In DNA, the CDR3 is TGTGCCAGCAGTACACGGGGGGCTCTGGGTTACGAGCAGTACTTC. Amino acids: CASSTRGALGYEQYF.

V gene TRBV6-5 combines with J gene TRBJ1-1, with 9 bases identical to TRBD1. Germline V CDR1 and CDR2: MNHEY, SVGAGI. Trimming removed 5 bases from V and 5 bases from J; junction bases left unmatched: 6. The CDR3 contains 14 residues. CDR3: CASSSYGQGTEAFF. As DNA, the CDR3 is TGTGCCAGCAGTAGTTATGGACAGGGGACTGAAGCTTTCTTT.

The chain has TRBV6-5 and TRBJ1-3; no reliable D call. Trimming took off 4 bases at V and 4 bases at J, with 14 bases between the two ends. Per germline, CDR1 MNHEY and CDR2 SVGAGI. This CDR3 has 15 residues. This CDR3 is CASSSEGGRGNTIYF. In DNA form, the CDR3 reads TGTGCCAGCAGTTCGGAGGGAGGGAGAGGAAACACCATATATTTT.

The rearrangement links TRBV11-2 to TRBJ1-1, with D perhaps matching TRBD1 (5 bases). CDR1 and CDR2 from the germline V gene are SGHAT and FQNNGV. V gave up 5 bases and J gave up 3 bases, with 13 bases separating them. This CDR3 spans 14 amino acids. CDR3 residues: CASSSGGDDTEAFF. The CDR3 nucleotides read TGTGCCAGCAGCAGCGGGGGGGACGACACTGAAGCTTTCTTT.

This chain uses TRBV5-1 with TRBJ2-3; 8 bases are a match to TRBD2. CDR3 length: 14 residues. With V trimmed by 0 bases and J by 5 bases, 2 bases remained unmatched. Germline V lookup: CDR1 SGHRS, CDR2 YFSETQ. The CDR3 reads CASSLGLAGDTQYF. The CDR3 DNA reads as TGCGCCAGCAGCTTGGGGCTAGCGGGAGATACGCAGTATTTT.

The J gene is TRBJ2-1, the V gene TRBV10-2; 9 bases match TRBD2. The CDR3 sequence is 14 residues long. Germline lookup yields CDR1 WSHSY and CDR2 SAAADI. V dropped 3 bases and J dropped 9; count of bases not matched to a gene: 6. The DNA of the CDR3 is TGCGCCAGCAGTGACCCGGGACTAGCCGGTGAGCAGTTCTTC. It translates to CASSDPGLAGEQFF.

This chain connects TRBV5-1 to TRBJ2-3; D unclear. CDR1 is SGHRS and CDR2 is YFSETQ in the germline V gene. This CDR3 spans 15 amino acids. Trimming pared 0 bases from V and 0 bases from J, leaving 8 bases between. CDR3 DNA: TGCGCCAGCAGCTTGGGCACAGCTAGCACAGATACGCAGTATTTT. Encoded protein: CASSLGTASTDTQYF.

The chain links TRBV30 to TRBJ1-5, with TRBD1 identical over 8 bases. Germline trimming cut 2 bases from V and 6 bases from J; bases unmatched to any gene: 3. Germline lookup yields CDR1 GTSNPN and CDR2 SVGIG (reference sequence). CDR3 length equals 13 residues. CDR3 region: CAWSRQGTQPQHF. The CDR3 bases are TGTGCCTGGAGTAGACAGGGGACTCAGCCCCAGCATTTT. The full variable domain, its missing parts supplied by reference TRBV30 and TRBJ1-5, is SQTIHQWPATLVQPVGSPLSLECTVEGTSNPNLYWYRQAAGRGLQLLFYSVGIGQISSEVPQNLSASRPQDRQFILSSKKLLLSDSGFYLCAWSRQGTQPQHFGDGTRLSIL.

The chain links TRBV7-8 to TRBJ2-1, with D possibly TRBD2 on 6 matching bases. The CDR3 has 16 residues. Germline values: CDR1 SGHVS, CDR2 FQNEAQ. Trimming removed 1 base at V and 3 bases at J, with 13 bases between. CDR3 sequence: CASSLVTASDYNEQFF. DNA for the CDR3: TGTGCCAGCAGCTTAGTTACGGCTAGCGACTACAATGAGCAGTTCTTC.

The chain has TRBV2 and TRBJ2-2, with TRBD1 identical over 10 bases. This CDR3 spans 16 amino acids. V lost 4 bases and J lost 4; bases outside the gene matches: 6. Germline CDR1 and CDR2: SNHLY and FYNNEI. CDR3 nucleotides: TGTGCCAGCAGTGTCGGACAGGGGGGAAGCACCGGGGAGCTGTTTTTT. It translates to CASSVGQGGSTGELFF.

This chain joins TRBV11-2 and TRBJ2-1; D gene unclear. The CDR3 is 11 amino acids. Germline assignment: CDR1 SGHAT and CDR2 FQNNGV. V lost 5 bases, J lost 6 bases, and 5 bases lay in between. CDR3 residues: CASSPGNEQFF. The DNA for the CDR3 is TGTGCCAGCAGCCCGGGCAATGAGCAGTTCTTC.

The CDR3 region has the DNA TGTGCCAGCAGCGTATCCGGGACTAGCGAAAATACGCAGTATTTT. Amino acid sequence: CASSVSGTSENTQYF. The chain couples TRBV9 to TRBJ2-3, with 10 nucleotides matching TRBD2. Looked up from germline, CDR1 is SGDLS and CDR2 is YYNGEE. The CDR3 consists of 15 residues. V dropped 1 base and J dropped 7; count of bases not matched to a gene: 6.

V is TRBV6-5 and J is TRBJ2-7, with 9 bases fitting TRBD2. Germline V gives CDR1 MNHEY, CDR2 SVGAGI. Trimming removed 6 bases from V and 5 bases from J; junction bases left unmatched: 8. The CDR3 is made up of 14 amino acids. As DNA, the CDR3 is TGTGCCAGCAGATTAGCGGGAGAAAGGGACGAGCAGTACGTC. Protein: CASRLAGERDEQYV.

This chain connects TRBV29-1 to TRBJ2-5, with a tentative D call TRBD2 (6 bases). Germline values: CDR1 SQVTM, CDR2 ANQGSEA. V dropped 1 base and J dropped 4 bases, with 16 bases sitting between them. The CDR3 extends over 15 amino acids. The CDR3 reads CSVEVNFAAGETQYF. The CDR3 bases are TGCAGCGTTGAAGTGAATTTCGCAGCGGGAGAGACCCAGTACTTC.

This rearrangement joins TRBV6-5 to TRBJ2-7, with D perhaps matching TRBD1 (6 bases). Germline CDR1 reads MNHEY; CDR2 reads SVGAGI. V was pared by 6 bases and J by 3 bases, with 18 bases between. This CDR3 is 15 amino acids long. The CDR3 loop is CASRPDRTRIYEQYF. The CDR3 nucleotides are TGTGCCAGCAGACCCGACAGGACAAGGATCTACGAGCAGTACTTC.

V gene TRBV5-1 combines with J gene TRBJ2-7; D is possibly TRBD2 (6 bases). Germline V gene data show CDR1 as SGHRS and CDR2 as YFSETQ. The CDR3 consists of 12 residues. V was pared by 0 bases and J by 5 bases, with 6 bases between. CDR3 protein: CASSLGRDEQYF. Written as DNA, the CDR3 is TGCGCCAGCAGCTTGGGGAGGGACGAGCAGTACTTC.

The genes are TRBV9 and TRBJ2-3, with D unresolved. The V gene lost 3 bases and the J gene lost 5 bases, with 19 bases spanning the gap. The germline gives CDR1 SGDLS, CDR2 YYNGEE. The CDR3 covers 16 residues. Here the CDR3 reads CASSAHLVSVVDTQYF. In DNA form, the CDR3 reads TGTGCCAGCAGCGCCCACTTAGTTTCTGTAGTAGATACGCAGTATTTT.

The chain carries TRBV6-5 and TRBJ2-1, with D possibly matching TRBD2 (6 bases). V was pared by 9 bases and J by 2 bases, with 11 bases between. The CDR3 sequence is 13 residues long. The germline V gene encodes CDR1 MNHEY and CDR2 SVGAGI. The CDR3: CASRRGPYNEQFF. The DNA for the CDR3 is TGTGCCAGTAGGCGGGGACCCTACAATGAGCAGTTCTTC.

This clone was seen a handful of times. The CDR3 loop is CASSLSGSSYNEQFF. The CDR3 DNA is TGCGCCAGCAGCCTCAGCGGGAGCTCCTACAATGAGCAGTTCTTC. The rearrangement uses TRBV5-1 and TRBJ2-1, with 8 bases that match TRBD2. CDR3 size: 15 residues. Germline CDR1 SGHRS, CDR2 YFSETQ. V gave up 4 bases and J gave up 0 bases; unmatched junction bases: 3. Full variable domain (remainder filled in from reference TRBV5-1 and TRBJ2-1): KAGVTQTPRYLIKTRGQQVTLSCSPISGHRSVSWYQQTPGQGLQFLFEYFSETQRNKGNFPGRFSGRQFSNSRSEMNVSTLELGDSALYLCASSLSGSSYNEQFFGPGTRLTVL.

To note about this clone: A read error may account for a junction end that differs from germline. This sequence joins TRBV7-7 and TRBJ2-5; D remains ambiguous. Germline loops: CDR1 SSHAT, CDR2 FNYEAQ (reference sequence). The CDR3 consists of 13 residues. Here the CDR3 reads CASSLIGEETQYF. CDR3 in DNA: TGTGCTAGCAGCTTAATCGGAGAGGAGACCCAGTACTTC.

J is TRBJ1-6 and V is TRBV27; D gene uncertain. The CDR3 extends over 13 amino acids. Trimming removed 6 bases from V and 6 bases from J, with 9 bases in between. The germline gives CDR1 MNHEY, CDR2 SMNVEV (reference sequence). The CDR3 sequence is CASRGTVNSPLHF. DNA of the CDR3: TGTGCCAGCAGAGGTACAGTTAATTCACCCCTCCACTTT.

This chain links TRBV28 with TRBJ1-3, with D possibly TRBD1 on 6 matching bases. Germline V lookup: CDR1 MDHEN, CDR2 SYDVKM. CDR3 length: 17 amino acids. V lost 2 bases, J lost 4 bases, and 18 bases lay in between. The CDR3 region is CASSLMRGPARGNTIYF. The CDR3 bases are TGTGCCAGCAGTTTAATGCGGGGGCCCGCCCGGGGAAACACCATATATTTT. Drawing the rest from reference TRBV28 and TRBJ1-3, the complete variable domain is DVKVTQSSRYLVKRTGEKVFLECVQDMDHENMFWYRQDPGLGLRLIYFSYDVKMKEKGDIPEGYSVSREKKERFSLILESASTNQTSMYLCASSLMRGPARGNTIYFGEGSWLTVV.

This rearrangement joins TRBV10-1 to TRBJ1-2; 10 bases are a match to TRBD1. Germline V gene sequence: CDR1 WNHNN, CDR2 SYGVQD (reference sequence). CDR3 length equals 14 residues. With V trimmed by 7 bases and J by 3 bases, 5 bases remained unmatched. This chain's CDR3 is CASNGTGVHYGYTF. The CDR3 DNA reads TGCGCCAGCAACGGGACAGGGGTTCACTATGGCTACACCTTC.

The chain links TRBV5-1 to TRBJ1-1, with no clear D. Germline CDR1 and CDR2: SGHRS and YFSETQ. V lost 3 bases and J lost 4, with 19 bases in between. The CDR3 has 16 residues. The DNA for the CDR3 is TGCGCCAGCAGCTCGACCGCGGGAGGGTTTACCACTGAAGCTTTCTTT. Amino acid sequence: CASSSTAGGFTTEAFF.

This clone was observed at least ten times. The chain combines TRBV6-4 with TRBJ2-3; D may be TRBD2 (6 bases). V shed 3 bases and J shed 0 bases, with 7 bases lying between them. The CDR3 has 14 amino acids. Germline V gene sequence: CDR1 MRHNA, CDR2 SNTAGT. The CDR3 sequence is CASSESGSTDTQYF. In nucleotides, the CDR3 is TGTGCCAGCAGTGAGAGCGGGAGCACAGATACGCAGTATTTT.